This T cell receptor (beta chain) was obtained from a study of early T cells in non-severe SARS-CoV-2 infection. General study points: Anti-spike CD8 responses were favored in VDJdb matching, and private and CD4 specificities were missed.

In this sample, this clonotype turned up many times. As yet, its antigen is unknown. TCRdb used MiXCR to reprocess the 5' RACE reads, holding one entry per CDR3 protein. The table lists 97,000 or so distinct CDR3 sequences, over 10% of them singletons, with over 5% in the top ten. Sequenced sample: whole blood. This clonotype was obtained from an adult who was a healthcare worker with PCR-confirmed SARS-CoV-2 infection or an uninfected control (not recorded which).

The CDR3 nucleotides read TGTGCCTGGAGGGATCCCTTCTATGGCTACACCTTC. This translates into CAWRDPFYGYTF. The chain is built from TRBV30 and TRBJ1-2; unclear D gene. The CDR3 runs 12 residues. Deletions cut 3 bases from V and 4 bases from J, with 9 bases between. Per germline, CDR1 GTSNPN and CDR2 SVGIG (reference sequence). Drawing the rest from reference TRBV30 and TRBJ1-2, the complete variable domain is SQTIHQWPATLVQPVGSPLSLECTVEGTSNPNLYWYRQAAGRGLQLLFYSVGIGQISSEVPQNLSASRPQDRQFILSSKKLLLSDSGFYLCAWRDPFYGYTFGSGTRLTVV.